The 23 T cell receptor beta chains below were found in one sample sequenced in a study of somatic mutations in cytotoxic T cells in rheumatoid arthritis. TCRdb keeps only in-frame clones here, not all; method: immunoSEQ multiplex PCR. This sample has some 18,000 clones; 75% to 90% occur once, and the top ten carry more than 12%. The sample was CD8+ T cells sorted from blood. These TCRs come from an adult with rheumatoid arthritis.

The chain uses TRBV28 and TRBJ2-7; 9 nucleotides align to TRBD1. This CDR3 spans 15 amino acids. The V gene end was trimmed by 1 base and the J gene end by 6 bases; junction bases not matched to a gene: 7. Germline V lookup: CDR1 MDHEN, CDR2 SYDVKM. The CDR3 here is CASSLFATGGGEQYF. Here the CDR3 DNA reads TGTGCCAGCAGTTTATTCGCGACAGGGGGAGGCGAGCAGTACTTC.

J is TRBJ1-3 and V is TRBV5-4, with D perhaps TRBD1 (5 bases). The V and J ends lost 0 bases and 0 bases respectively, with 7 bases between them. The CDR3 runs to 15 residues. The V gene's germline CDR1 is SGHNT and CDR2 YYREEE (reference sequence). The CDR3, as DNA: TGTGCCAGCAGCTTGGCAGGGTACTCTGGAAACACCATATATTTT. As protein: CASSLAGYSGNTIYF.

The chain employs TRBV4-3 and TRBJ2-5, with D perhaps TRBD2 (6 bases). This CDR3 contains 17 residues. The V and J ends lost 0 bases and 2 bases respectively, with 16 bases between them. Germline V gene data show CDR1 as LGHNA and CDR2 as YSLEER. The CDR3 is CASSQERSLGGQETQYF. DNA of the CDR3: TGCGCCAGCAGCCAAGAGCGGTCCCTCGGAGGGCAAGAGACCCAGTACTTC.

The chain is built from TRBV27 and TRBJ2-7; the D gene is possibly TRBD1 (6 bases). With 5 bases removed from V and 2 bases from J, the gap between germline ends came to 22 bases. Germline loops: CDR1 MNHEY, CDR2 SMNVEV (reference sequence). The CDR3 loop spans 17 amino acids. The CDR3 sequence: CASSLTLQGPTAYEQYF. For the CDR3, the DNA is TGTGCCAGCAGTCTGACTTTACAGGGCCCCACCGCCTACGAGCAGTACTTC.

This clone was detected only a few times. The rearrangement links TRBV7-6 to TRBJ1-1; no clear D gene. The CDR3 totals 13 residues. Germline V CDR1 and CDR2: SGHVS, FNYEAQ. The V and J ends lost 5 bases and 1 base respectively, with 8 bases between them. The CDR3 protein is CASSRVQNTEAFF. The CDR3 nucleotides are TGTGCCAGCAGCCGAGTCCAGAACACTGAAGCTTTCTTT.

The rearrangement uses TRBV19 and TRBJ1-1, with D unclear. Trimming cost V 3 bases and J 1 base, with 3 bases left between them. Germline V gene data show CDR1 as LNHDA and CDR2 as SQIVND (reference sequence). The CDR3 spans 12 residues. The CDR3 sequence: CASSIPNTEAFF. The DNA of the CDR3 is TGTGCCAGTAGTATCCCGAACACTGAAGCTTTCTTT.

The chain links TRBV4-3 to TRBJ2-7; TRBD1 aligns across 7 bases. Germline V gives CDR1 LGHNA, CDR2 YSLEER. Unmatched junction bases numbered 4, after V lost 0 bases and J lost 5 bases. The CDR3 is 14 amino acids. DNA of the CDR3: TGCGCCAGCAGCCAAGAGTACAGGGGCGACGAGCAGTACTTC. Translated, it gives CASSQEYRGDEQYF.

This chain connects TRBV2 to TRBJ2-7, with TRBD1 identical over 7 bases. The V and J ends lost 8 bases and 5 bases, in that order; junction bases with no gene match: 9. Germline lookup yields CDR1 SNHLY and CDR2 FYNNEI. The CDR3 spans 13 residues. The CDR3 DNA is TGTGCCAGCGAGAGACAGGGAGACAACGAGCAGTACTTC. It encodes CASERQGDNEQYF.

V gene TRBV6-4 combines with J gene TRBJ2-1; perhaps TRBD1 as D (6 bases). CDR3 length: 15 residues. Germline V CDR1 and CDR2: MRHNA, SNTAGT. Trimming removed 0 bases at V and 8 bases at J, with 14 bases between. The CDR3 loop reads CASSDSTQGPDEQFF. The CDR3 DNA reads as TGTGCCAGCAGTGACTCGACCCAGGGGCCCGATGAGCAGTTCTTC.

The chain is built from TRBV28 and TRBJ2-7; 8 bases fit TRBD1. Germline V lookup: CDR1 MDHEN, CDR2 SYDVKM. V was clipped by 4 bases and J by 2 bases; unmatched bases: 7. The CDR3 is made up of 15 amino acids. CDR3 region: CASSWRDRSTYEQYF. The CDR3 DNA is TGTGCCAGCAGTTGGCGGGACAGGTCGACCTACGAGCAGTACTTC. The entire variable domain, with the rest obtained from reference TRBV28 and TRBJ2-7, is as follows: DVKVTQSSRYLVKRTGEKVFLECVQDMDHENMFWYRQDPGLGLRLIYFSYDVKMKEKGDIPEGYSVSREKKERFSLILESASTNQTSMYLCASSWRDRSTYEQYFGPGTRLTVT.

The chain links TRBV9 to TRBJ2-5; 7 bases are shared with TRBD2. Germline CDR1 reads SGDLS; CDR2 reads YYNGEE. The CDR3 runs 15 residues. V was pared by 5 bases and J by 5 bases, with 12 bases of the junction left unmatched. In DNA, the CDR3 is TGTGCCAGCAGTGCCTTTGGGGGGGGGAGTGAGACCCAGTACTTC. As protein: CASSAFGGGSETQYF.

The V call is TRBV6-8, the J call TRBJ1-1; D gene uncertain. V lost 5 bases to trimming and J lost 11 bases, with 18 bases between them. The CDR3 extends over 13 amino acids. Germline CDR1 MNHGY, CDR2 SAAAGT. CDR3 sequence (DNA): TGTGCCAGCAGTCACCTGAGGACGGAGGAGGCTTTCTTT. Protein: CASSHLRTEEAFF.

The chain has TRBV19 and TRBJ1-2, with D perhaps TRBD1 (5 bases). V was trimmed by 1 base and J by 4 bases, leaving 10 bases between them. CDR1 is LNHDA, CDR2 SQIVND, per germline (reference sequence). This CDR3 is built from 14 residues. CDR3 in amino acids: CASSIVAGSYGYTF. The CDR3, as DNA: TGTGCCAGTAGTATAGTGGCAGGGTCCTATGGCTACACCTTC.

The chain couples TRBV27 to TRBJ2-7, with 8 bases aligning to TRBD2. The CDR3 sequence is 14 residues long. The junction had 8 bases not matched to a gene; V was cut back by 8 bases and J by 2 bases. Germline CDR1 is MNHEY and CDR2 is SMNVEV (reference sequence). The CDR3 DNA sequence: TGTGCCAGCCGCAATACGGGGGGGACCTACGAGCAGTACTTC. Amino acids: CASRNTGGTYEQYF.

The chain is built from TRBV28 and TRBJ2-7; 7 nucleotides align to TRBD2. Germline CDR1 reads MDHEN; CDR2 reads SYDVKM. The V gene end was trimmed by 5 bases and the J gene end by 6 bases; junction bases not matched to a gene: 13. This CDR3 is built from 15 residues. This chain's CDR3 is CASSIGGVGVSEQYF. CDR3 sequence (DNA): TGTGCCAGCAGTATTGGGGGGGTAGGGGTTAGCGAGCAGTACTTC.

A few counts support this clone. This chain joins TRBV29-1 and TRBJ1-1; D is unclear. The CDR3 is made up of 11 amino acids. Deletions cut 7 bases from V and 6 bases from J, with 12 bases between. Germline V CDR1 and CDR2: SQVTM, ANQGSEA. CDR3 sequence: CSAAEAPEAFF. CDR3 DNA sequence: TGCAGCGCCGCCGAGGCCCCTGAAGCTTTCTTT.

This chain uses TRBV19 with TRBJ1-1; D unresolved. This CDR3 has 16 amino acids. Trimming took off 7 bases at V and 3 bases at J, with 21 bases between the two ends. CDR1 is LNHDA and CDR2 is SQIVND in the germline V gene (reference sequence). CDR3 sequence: CASNSGGVLGHTEAFF. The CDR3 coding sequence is TGTGCCAGTAATAGTGGCGGGGTTCTTGGTCACACTGAAGCTTTCTTT.

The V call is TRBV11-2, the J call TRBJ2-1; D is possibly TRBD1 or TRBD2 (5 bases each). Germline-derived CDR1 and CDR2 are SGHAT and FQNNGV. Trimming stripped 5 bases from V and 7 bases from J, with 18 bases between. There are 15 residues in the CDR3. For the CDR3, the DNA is TGTGCCAGCAGCCCCACGGGGCCTATTGGGAATGAGCAGTTCTTC. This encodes CASSPTGPIGNEQFF.

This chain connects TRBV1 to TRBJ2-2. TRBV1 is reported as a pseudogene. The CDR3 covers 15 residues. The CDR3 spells CTSLSLGREGGELFF. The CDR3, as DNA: TGCACCAGCCTTAGCCTCGGCCGCGAAGGGGGGGAGCTGTTTTTT.

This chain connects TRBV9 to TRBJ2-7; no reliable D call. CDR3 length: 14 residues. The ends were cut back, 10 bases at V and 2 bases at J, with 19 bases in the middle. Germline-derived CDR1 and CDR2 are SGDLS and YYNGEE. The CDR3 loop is CAASKGAIPYEQYF. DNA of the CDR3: TGTGCCGCCTCGAAGGGCGCTATCCCCTACGAGCAGTACTTC.

CDR3 sequence reads: CASSVTVSSGGNEQFF. CDR3 DNA: TGTGCCAGCAGCGTAACCGTGAGTAGCGGGGGTAATGAGCAGTTCTTC. The chain joins TRBV9 to TRBJ2-1; TRBD2 agrees at 9 bases. In germline, CDR1 is SGDLS, CDR2 YYNGEE. Trimming took 1 base from V and 7 from J; bases not matched to a gene: 9. This CDR3 contains 16 residues.

The CDR3 protein is CASSLVGKSSYEQYF. In DNA, the CDR3 is TGTGCCAGCAGTTTAGTGGGTAAGAGCTCCTACGAGCAGTACTTC. The V call is TRBV27, the J call TRBJ2-7; D uncertain. The V end was cut by 2 bases, the J end by 0 bases, with 11 bases between. Germline V CDR1 and CDR2: MNHEY, SMNVEV (reference sequence). The CDR3 has 15 residues.

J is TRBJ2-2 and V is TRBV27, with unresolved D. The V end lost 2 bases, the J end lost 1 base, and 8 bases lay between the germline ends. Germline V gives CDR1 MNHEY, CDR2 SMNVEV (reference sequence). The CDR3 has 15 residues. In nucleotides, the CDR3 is TGTGCCAGCAGTTTAAGGTCGGTGAACACCGGGGAGCTGTTTTTT. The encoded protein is CASSLRSVNTGELFF.